This TCR beta chain originates from a study of cytomegalovirus exposure and HLA in healthy donors. In the PCR, 60 Vbeta and 13 Jbeta primers were used. The repertoire was sequenced with immunoSEQ multiplex PCR; TCRdb's copy has only in-frame clones and lacks some. In all, the sample yields about 140,000 clones. The CDR3 extends over 15 amino acids. The V gene lost 6 bases and the J gene lost 0 bases, with 12 bases spanning the gap. Germline-derived CDR1 and CDR2 are MNHEY and SMNVEV (reference sequence). The sequencing input was PBMCs. The chain carries TRBV27 and TRBJ1-3; no clear D. The receptor was isolated from a male donor in good health and CMV-seronegative. CDR3 bases: TGTGCCAGCAGCCGCCGACAAAACTCTGGAAACACCATATATTTT. It codes for CASSRRQNSGNTIYF.